The 2 T cell receptor beta chains below come from one sample, sequenced in a study of OX40 agonist ivuxolimab in advanced cancers. Libraries were prepared through the immunoSEQ multiplex PCR assay. TCRdb limited this immuneACCESS table to in-frame rearrangements with V and J called. A share of clones is missing; checked studies link under half to unresolved V genes, and the rest is unexplained. The sample has around 58,000 clones on record, 84% of them singletons. 25% to 35% of the sample is in the top ten clones. The material sequenced was CD4+ or CD8+ T cells sorted from blood, taken in a trial of the OX40 agonist ivuxolimab. These receptor sequences come from an adult with an advanced solid tumor such as melanoma, head and neck, liver or kidney cancer.

V gene TRBV5-1 combines with J gene TRBJ2-2; 8 nucleotides agree with TRBD2. The CDR3 loop spans 16 amino acids. Germline CDR1 SGHRS, CDR2 YFSETQ. The ends lost 4 bases at V and 1 base at J; junction bases unmatched: 6. The CDR3 sequence: CASSRGLARNTGELFF. Here the CDR3 DNA reads TGCGCCAGCAGCCGTGGACTAGCCCGGAACACCGGGGAGCTGTTTTTT.

This clone was seen only a few times. The rearrangement uses TRBV6-5 and TRBJ1-2; 7 positions agree with TRBD1. In germline, CDR1 is MNHEY, CDR2 SVGAGI. CDR3 length: 15 residues. The V segment lost 6 bases and the J segment 4 bases; nucleotides outside the gene matches: 11. The DNA of the CDR3 is TGTGCCAGCAGCCCGCTCGAGGCAGGGGGCTATGGCTACACCTTC. Its protein product is CASSPLEAGGYGYTF.